These 23 T cell receptor beta chains originate from one sample sequenced in a study of T cells in Graves' hyperthyroidism and ophthalmopathy. What was amplified from RNA transcripts were TCR beta CDR3 regions. The TCR CDR3 was amplified in a first-round RT-PCR using the HTBI primer set. Each CDR3 protein gets one entry after TCRdb re-called the multiplex PCR reads with MiXCR. Of fewer than 550,000 distinct CDR3 sequences listed, 15% to 18% are singletons. The sample taken for sequencing was blood. Receptor source: a woman between 18 and 30 years old with Graves' hyperthyroidism.

This clonotype was seen many times. This rearrangement joins TRBV5-1 to TRBJ1-2; D uncertain. The CDR3 is made up of 13 amino acids. Germline lookup yields CDR1 SGHRS and CDR2 YFSETQ. V lost 4 bases and J lost 8, with 15 bases in between. This chain's CDR3 is CASSHQKTEGYTF. The DNA for the CDR3 is TGCGCCAGCAGCCATCAGAAGACGGAAGGCTACACCTTC.

This clonotype was counted ten times or more. The V and J genes are TRBV11-2 and TRBJ2-7; D might be TRBD1 (6 bases). The CDR3 loop spans 14 amino acids. Germline V CDR1 and CDR2: SGHAT, FQNNGV. V dropped 6 bases and J dropped 1 base, with 13 bases sitting between them. Here the CDR3 DNA reads TGTGCCAGCAGTCGGACAGTGGAGTCCTACGAGCAGTACTTC. Protein: CASSRTVESYEQYF.

The V and J genes are TRBV6-2 or TRBV6-3 and TRBJ1-2; TRBD1 matches 7 bases. CDR3 length equals 13 residues. With V trimmed by 7 bases and J by 6 bases, 8 bases remained unmatched. The germline V gene encodes CDR1 MNHEY and CDR2 SVGEGT. CDR3 sequence reads: CASNRNRGDGYTF. The CDR3 DNA reads TGTGCCAGCAACCGTAACAGGGGCGATGGCTACACCTTC.

This clonotype was seen repeatedly, ten times or more. The chain carries TRBV9 and TRBJ1-2; TRBD1 aligns across 7 bases. The V segment lost 3 bases and the J segment 6 bases; nucleotides outside the gene matches: 8. CDR3 size: 14 residues. Germline V gene sequence: CDR1 SGDLS, CDR2 YYNGEE. In DNA form, the CDR3 reads TGTGCCAGCAGCGCCACAGGGGAAGGGAATGGCTACACCTTC. Residues: CASSATGEGNGYTF.

This clonotype was detected only a few times. V is TRBV7-2 and J is TRBJ1-2; D gene unclear. Per the germline V gene, CDR1 is SGHTA and CDR2 is FQGNSA. The CDR3 consists of 15 residues. Trimming took off 0 bases at V and 8 bases at J, with 16 bases between the two ends. The CDR3 sequence: CASSLAIDVPRGYTF. Written as DNA, the CDR3 is TGTGCCAGCAGCTTAGCAATCGACGTCCCGAGGGGCTACACCTTC.

The chain recombines TRBV7-6 with TRBJ2-5, with D maybe TRBD2 (5 bases). The CDR3 covers 15 residues. Per germline, CDR1 SGHVS and CDR2 FNYEAQ. The V and J ends lost 0 bases and 1 base respectively, with 9 bases between them. DNA of the CDR3: TGTGCCAGCAGCTTAGCAACGCTAGCCCAAGAGACCCAGTACTTC. It encodes CASSLATLAQETQYF.

This clonotype came up many times. The rearrangement joins TRBV15 to TRBJ2-5, with TRBD2 matching over 7 bases. The CDR3 runs 16 residues. Germline-derived CDR1 and CDR2 are LNHNV and YYDKDF (reference sequence). The V and J ends lost 1 base and 5 bases, in that order; junction bases with no gene match: 10. This CDR3 reads CATSRVTRTGGETQYF. CDR3 coding DNA: TGTGCCACCAGCAGAGTAACGCGGACCGGGGGGGAGACCCAGTACTTC.

In regard to this clonotype: Just one base apart from a much larger clone, this may be a read error. The chain couples TRBV18 to TRBJ1-1; D gene ambiguous. The CDR3 has 12 amino acids. Germline V gene sequence: CDR1 KGHSH, CDR2 LQKENI. V shed 4 bases and J shed 4 bases, with 7 bases lying between them. The DNA for the CDR3 is TGTGCCAGCTCACTATGGGTCACTGAAGCTTTCTTT. It specifies CASSLWVTEAFF.

This clonotype was recorded a few times. This chain uses TRBV6-2 or TRBV6-3 with TRBJ2-1; 9 bases line up with TRBD2. Germline loops: CDR1 MNHEY, CDR2 SVGEGT. This CDR3 region has 14 residues. Trimming at V came to 4 bases and at J to 5 bases, leaving 3 bases not matched to a gene. The CDR3 bases are TGTGCCAGCAGTTTGGGACTAGCAAACAATGAGCAGTTCTTC. Protein sequence: CASSLGLANNEQFF.

The rearrangement joins TRBV10-1 to TRBJ1-3; D unresolved. The CDR3 extends over 13 amino acids. Trimming left V 2 bases short and J 0 bases short, with 2 bases between. Per the germline V gene, CDR1 is WNHNN and CDR2 is SYGVQD (reference sequence). DNA for the CDR3: TGCGCCAGCAGTGAGACCTCTGGAAACACCATATATTTT. Amino acid sequence: CASSETSGNTIYF.

V is TRBV5-1 and J is TRBJ2-7, with D uncertain. CDR1 SGHRS and CDR2 YFSETQ come from the germline V gene. The length of the CDR3 is 14 residues. The V end was cut by 0 bases, the J end by 5 bases, with 12 bases between. CDR3 nucleotide sequence: TGCGCCAGCAGCTTGGTCTACGAGAGGAACGAGCAGTACTTC. Its protein is CASSLVYERNEQYF. Together with reference TRBV5-1 and TRBJ2-7, the CDR3 gives the full variable domain: KAGVTQTPRYLIKTRGQQVTLSCSPISGHRSVSWYQQTPGQGLQFLFEYFSETQRNKGNFPGRFSGRQFSNSRSEMNVSTLELGDSALYLCASSLVYERNEQYFGPGTRLTVT.

This clonotype showed up many times. CDR3 in amino acids: CASSSTGEQFF. CDR3 DNA sequence: TGTGCCAGCAGCTCAACTGGGGAGCAGTTCTTC. The rearrangement uses TRBV7-9 and TRBJ2-1; no firm D call. Germline loops: CDR1 SEHNR, CDR2 FQNEAQ (reference sequence). The CDR3 has 11 residues. V dropped 4 bases and J dropped 10 bases, with 8 bases sitting between them.

This clonotype was counted ten times or more. The chain employs TRBV7-9 and TRBJ2-1, with no clear D. The CDR3 loop spans 14 amino acids. Germline assignment: CDR1 SEHNR and CDR2 FQNEAQ (reference sequence). V was pared by 2 bases and J by 9 bases, with 14 bases between. The CDR3 protein is CASSLSSGFGEQFF. The CDR3 region has the DNA TGTGCCAGCAGCTTATCGTCCGGGTTCGGTGAGCAGTTCTTC.

At least ten counts were recorded for this clonotype. This chain links TRBV2 with TRBJ1-6; D remains ambiguous. CDR3 length equals 17 residues. V lost 1 base and J 4 bases, leaving 14 bases between the germline ends. Germline values: CDR1 SNHLY, CDR2 FYNNEI. DNA of the CDR3: TGTGCCAGCAGTGAAGGCCCCTCGAGAGGGTATAATTCACCCCTCCACTTT. Its protein product is CASSEGPSRGYNSPLHF.

There are many counts of this clonotype. The rearrangement joins TRBV20-1 to TRBJ2-3; 7 nucleotides agree with TRBD2. The V segment lost 0 bases and the J segment 4 bases; nucleotides outside the gene matches: 4. The CDR3 extends over 14 amino acids. CDR1 is DFQATT, CDR2 SNEGSKA, per germline (reference sequence). The CDR3 protein is CSARDAGAADTQYF. The DNA for the CDR3 is TGCAGTGCTAGAGATGCGGGAGCAGCAGATACGCAGTATTTT.

This clonotype was counted at least ten times. The junction departs from the called germline gene at one end, perhaps through a read error. V gene TRBV4-1 combines with J gene TRBJ1-1, with D maybe TRBD1 (6 bases). The CDR3 is 14 amino acids. Germline CDR1 is MGHRA and CDR2 is YSYEKL. In DNA, the CDR3 is TGTGCCAGCAGCCAGGGGAGGGGTAACACTGAAGCTTTCTTT. This translates into CASSQGRGNTEAFF.

This clonotype was counted ten times or more. The gene calls are TRBV11-3 and TRBJ2-4; 8 bases agree with TRBD1. With 1 base clipped from V and 8 bases from J, the junction kept 4 bases outside the gene matches. From germline, CDR1 is SGHNT and CDR2 YENEEA. The CDR3 runs 14 residues. The CDR3 DNA follows: TGTGCCAGCAGCTTAGTCAGGGGGCTGGACATTCAGTACTTC. It specifies CASSLVRGLDIQYF.

The J gene is TRBJ2-6, the V gene TRBV18, with a weak D call TRBD1 (6 bases). The CDR3 contains 17 residues. Germline CDR1 reads KGHSH; CDR2 reads LQKENI. V lost 4 bases and J lost 0, with 13 bases in between. The chain's CDR3 is CASSLTTGSSGANVLTF. The CDR3 nucleotides are TGTGCCAGCTCACTTACGACAGGTTCCTCTGGGGCCAACGTCCTGACTTTC.

For the CDR3, the DNA is TGCAGTGCAGACCCACAGGCGGGAGTAAGCAATCAGCCCCAGCATTTT. Its protein product is CSADPQAGVSNQPQHF. This chain uses TRBV20-1 with TRBJ1-5, with a possible D match to TRBD1 (5 bases). The CDR3 is 16 residues long. Trimming took 6 bases from V and 1 from J, leaving 19 bases between them. Per the germline V gene, CDR1 is DFQATT and CDR2 is SNEGSKA (reference sequence).

A note on this clonotype: A much more abundant neighbour one base away suggests this may be a read error. This rearrangement joins TRBV10-3 to TRBJ2-1, with TRBD1 matching 8 bases. Trimming took 7 bases from V and 0 from J; bases not matched to a gene: 5. The CDR3 consists of 15 residues. Germline assignment: CDR1 ENHRY and CDR2 SYGVKD. Here the CDR3 reads CAIKDRGGSYNEQFF. The CDR3 DNA reads as TGTGCCATCAAAGACAGGGGAGGCTCCTACAATGAGCAGTTCTTC.

This clonotype was counted many times. This chain joins TRBV11-2 and TRBJ1-3; D remains unclear. This CDR3 spans 13 amino acids. From germline, CDR1 is SGHAT and CDR2 FQNNGV. V was trimmed by 5 bases and J by 2 bases, leaving 7 bases between them. CDR3 amino acids: CASSQTPGNTIYF. The CDR3 nucleotides are TGTGCCAGCAGCCAAACCCCTGGAAACACCATATATTTT.

This clonotype has at least ten counts. This chain links TRBV12-3 or TRBV12-4 with TRBJ2-3; possibly TRBD1 for D (6 bases). The CDR3 consists of 15 residues. V lost 6 bases, J lost 4 bases, and 17 bases lay in between. The CDR3 coding sequence is TGTGCCAGCAGCGCTCATGACAGGTCACCAGATACGCAGTATTTT. Residues: CASSAHDRSPDTQYF.

This clonotype appeared many times. This chain links TRBV7-9 with TRBJ2-7; 10 bases align to TRBD2. Germline CDR1 is SEHNR and CDR2 is FQNEAQ (reference sequence). The CDR3 is 16 residues long. V lost 1 base and J lost 5; bases outside the gene matches: 8. The CDR3 here is CASSLVPGLALDEQYF. In DNA form, the CDR3 reads TGTGCCAGCAGCTTAGTCCCGGGACTAGCGCTGGACGAGCAGTACTTC.